This is a list of T cell receptor beta chains from one sample in a study of T-cell reconstitution after alpha-beta-depleted transplantation in children. Using its own MiXCR run on the PCR reads, TCRdb lists one record per CDR3 protein. The data hold approximately 640,000 distinct CDR3 sequences, with 16% observed a single time. The material sequenced was PBMCs from the stem cell graft donor, taken from the stem cell graft. These receptors all stem from a human donor who donated a stem cell graft to a child with acute myeloid leukemia. Each CDR3 is given with its conserved first and last residue. Fields, in order: clone size, J gene, V gene, D gene, CDR3 protein, CDR3 DNA. A D gene is named only where the DNA matches it firmly. Clone size is shown for a subset of rows, as once, few, many or a class of expanded clone.

clone_size: few; j_call: TRBJ1-1; v_call: TRBV7-2; d_call: TRBD1; cdr3_aa: CASSRDRGATEAFF; cdr3_nt: TGTGCCAGCAGCAGAGACAGGGGGGCGACTGAAGCTTTCTTT
clone_size: few; j_call: TRBJ2-5; v_call: TRBV5-6; d_call: NA; cdr3_aa: CASSWALEEETQYF; cdr3_nt: TGTGCCAGCAGCTGGGCCTTGGAGGAAGAGACCCAGTACTTC
clone_size: NA; j_call: TRBJ2-1; v_call: TRBV9; d_call: TRBD1; cdr3_aa: CASSVYRGSYNEQFF; cdr3_nt: TGTGCCAGCAGCGTTTACAGGGGCTCCTACAATGAGCAGTTCTTC
clone_size: many; j_call: TRBJ1-6; v_call: TRBV7-2; d_call: TRBD1; cdr3_aa: CASSWDRGANSPLHF; cdr3_nt: TGTGCCAGCAGCTGGGACAGGGGGGCCAATTCACCCCTCCACTTT
clone_size: few; j_call: TRBJ2-7; v_call: TRBV7-8; d_call: NA; cdr3_aa: CASSSDPTATYEQYF; cdr3_nt: TGTGCCAGCAGCTCAGACCCGACAGCTACCTACGAGCAGTACTTC
clone_size: NA; j_call: TRBJ2-1; v_call: TRBV5-1; d_call: NA; cdr3_aa: CASMSPNKGVNEQFF; cdr3_nt: TGCGCCAGCATGTCACCCAATAAGGGGGTAAATGAGCAGTTCTTC
clone_size: many; j_call: TRBJ1-5; v_call: TRBV20-1; d_call: NA; cdr3_aa: CSARDTYNQPQHF; cdr3_nt: TGCAGTGCCCGGGACACTTACAATCAGCCCCAGCATTTT
clone_size: many; j_call: TRBJ2-7; v_call: TRBV12-3/TRBV12-4; d_call: NA; cdr3_aa: CASSLLGASTSYEQYF; cdr3_nt: TGTGCCAGCAGTTTACTAGGGGCGTCGACCTCCTACGAGCAGTACTTC
clone_size: NA; j_call: TRBJ2-5; v_call: TRBV7-3; d_call: TRBD1; cdr3_aa: CASSFGTGGAETQYF; cdr3_nt: TGTGCCAGCAGCTTTGGGACAGGGGGCGCCGAGACCCAGTACTTC
clone_size: NA; j_call: TRBJ2-2; v_call: TRBV10-3; d_call: TRBD1; cdr3_aa: CAISRSTTPGGGFLGARTGELFF; cdr3_nt: TGTGCCATCAGTCGTTCCACAACCCCAGGGGGTGGATTTTTGGGAGCTCGTACCGGGGAGCTGTTTTTT
clone_size: many; j_call: TRBJ2-1; v_call: TRBV6-1; d_call: NA; cdr3_aa: CASGRAGHSNEQFF; cdr3_nt: TGTGCCAGCGGGAGGGCGGGACACTCTAATGAGCAGTTCTTC
clone_size: NA; j_call: TRBJ2-7; v_call: TRBV29-1; d_call: TRBD1; cdr3_aa: CSVQTTGKDYEQYF; cdr3_nt: TGCAGCGTGCAAACGACAGGGAAGGACTACGAGCAGTACTTC
clone_size: few; j_call: TRBJ1-2; v_call: TRBV7-2; d_call: NA; cdr3_aa: CASSRNEGSSNYGYTF; cdr3_nt: TGTGCCAGCAGCCGGAACGAGGGTTCGTCTAACTATGGCTACACCTTC
clone_size: many; j_call: TRBJ1-1; v_call: TRBV5-5; d_call: NA; cdr3_aa: CASSWDINTEAFF; cdr3_nt: TGTGCCAGCAGTTGGGACATCAACACTGAAGCTTTCTTT
clone_size: many; j_call: TRBJ1-4; v_call: TRBV29-1; d_call: NA; cdr3_aa: CSVIGGNSPPNEKLFF; cdr3_nt: TGCAGCGTTATTGGGGGGAATAGCCCGCCTAATGAAAAACTGTTTTTT
clone_size: many; j_call: TRBJ2-3; v_call: TRBV20-1; d_call: NA; cdr3_aa: CSARPDPSYGTQYF; cdr3_nt: TGCAGTGCTAGACCGGACCCCAGTTATGGTACGCAGTATTTT
clone_size: many; j_call: TRBJ2-7; v_call: TRBV29-1; d_call: TRBD1; cdr3_aa: CSARTGGYEQYF; cdr3_nt: TGCAGCGCCCGGACAGGGGGCTACGAGCAGTACTTC
clone_size: few; j_call: TRBJ2-2; v_call: TRBV2; d_call: TRBD1; cdr3_aa: CASSERGLDTGELFF; cdr3_nt: TGTGCCAGCAGTGAAAGGGGGCTCGACACCGGGGAGCTGTTTTTT
clone_size: many; j_call: TRBJ2-7; v_call: TRBV29-1; d_call: TRBD1; cdr3_aa: CSALQGSYEQYF; cdr3_nt: TGCAGCGCCCTACAGGGGTCCTACGAGCAGTACTTC
clone_size: many; j_call: TRBJ2-1; v_call: TRBV12-3/TRBV12-4; d_call: NA; cdr3_aa: CASSFRRQIDNEQFF; cdr3_nt: TGTGCCAGCAGCTTCAGACGGCAGATAGACAATGAGCAGTTCTTC
clone_size: NA; j_call: TRBJ2-7; v_call: TRBV18; d_call: NA; cdr3_aa: CASSPGQVGTYEQYF; cdr3_nt: TGTGCCAGCTCACCGGGGCAGGTAGGGACCTACGAGCAGTACTTC
clone_size: few; j_call: TRBJ2-1; v_call: TRBV20-1; d_call: NA; cdr3_aa: CSARVPGVVNEQFF; cdr3_nt: TGCAGTGCTAGAGTGCCGGGGGTGGTCAATGAGCAGTTCTTC
clone_size: many; j_call: TRBJ2-1; v_call: TRBV10-3; d_call: TRBD2; cdr3_aa: CAISESERGNEQFF; cdr3_nt: TGTGCCATCAGTGAGAGCGAGCGGGGAAATGAGCAGTTCTTC
clone_size: many; j_call: TRBJ1-5; v_call: TRBV12-3/TRBV12-4; d_call: NA; cdr3_aa: CASSLAQWNQPQHF; cdr3_nt: TGTGCCAGCAGTTTGGCCCAGTGGAATCAGCCCCAGCATTTT
clone_size: many; j_call: TRBJ1-1; v_call: TRBV4-3; d_call: NA; cdr3_aa: CASSQERGHDTEAFF; cdr3_nt: TGCGCCAGCAGCCAAGAGAGGGGCCACGACACTGAAGCTTTCTTT
clone_size: NA; j_call: TRBJ1-2; v_call: TRBV11-2; d_call: NA; cdr3_aa: CASSLSKDWDYGYTF; cdr3_nt: TGTGCCAGCAGCTTATCGAAGGACTGGGACTATGGCTACACCTTC
clone_size: many; j_call: TRBJ2-5; v_call: TRBV20-1; d_call: NA; cdr3_aa: CSFKRETQYF; cdr3_nt: TGCAGTTTTAAACGGGAGACCCAGTACTTC
clone_size: few; j_call: TRBJ1-3; v_call: TRBV10-3; d_call: TRBD1; cdr3_aa: CAITRMGQEGSGNTIYF; cdr3_nt: TGTGCCATCACTAGGATGGGACAGGAGGGCTCTGGAAACACCATATATTTT
clone_size: few; j_call: TRBJ1-1; v_call: TRBV12-3/TRBV12-4; d_call: TRBD1; cdr3_aa: CASSPGDRTLNTEAFF; cdr3_nt: TGTGCCAGCAGTCCGGGGGACAGAACCTTGAACACTGAAGCTTTCTTT
clone_size: many; j_call: TRBJ2-1; v_call: TRBV12-3/TRBV12-4; d_call: TRBD1; cdr3_aa: CASIRGDSLYNEQFF; cdr3_nt: TGTGCCAGCATCAGAGGGGACAGCCTGTACAATGAGCAGTTCTTC
clone_size: NA; j_call: TRBJ2-3; v_call: TRBV7-6; d_call: NA; cdr3_aa: CASSPWESADTQYF; cdr3_nt: TGTGCCAGCAGCCCCTGGGAATCGGCAGATACGCAGTATTTT
clone_size: many; j_call: TRBJ2-5; v_call: TRBV12-3/TRBV12-4; d_call: NA; cdr3_aa: CASSPGRRQETQYF; cdr3_nt: TGTGCCAGCAGCCCAGGACGCAGACAAGAGACCCAGTACTTC
clone_size: few; j_call: TRBJ1-2; v_call: TRBV5-1; d_call: NA; cdr3_aa: CASSLAAARNYGYTF; cdr3_nt: TGCGCCAGCAGCTTGGCGGCAGCCCGGAACTATGGCTACACCTTC
clone_size: many; j_call: TRBJ1-2; v_call: TRBV5-1; d_call: NA; cdr3_aa: CASSYDLNGYTF; cdr3_nt: TGCGCCAGCAGCTACGACCTAAATGGCTACACCTTC
clone_size: few; j_call: TRBJ1-4; v_call: TRBV4-1; d_call: NA; cdr3_aa: CASSQSPQGDEKLFF; cdr3_nt: TGCGCCAGCAGCCAGTCCCCCCAGGGAGATGAAAAACTGTTTTTT
clone_size: many; j_call: TRBJ2-5; v_call: TRBV20-1; d_call: NA; cdr3_aa: CSASPGRAETQYF; cdr3_nt: TGCAGTGCTAGTCCGGGCAGGGCTGAGACCCAGTACTTC
clone_size: few; j_call: TRBJ2-2; v_call: TRBV24-1; d_call: NA; cdr3_aa: CATSDHRKATGELFF; cdr3_nt: TGTGCCACCAGTGATCATCGGAAGGCGACCGGGGAGCTGTTTTTT
clone_size: NA; j_call: TRBJ2-1; v_call: TRBV28; d_call: NA; cdr3_aa: CASSLKFF; cdr3_nt: TGTGCCAGCAGTTTAAAGTTCTTC
clone_size: many; j_call: TRBJ2-3; v_call: TRBV12-3/TRBV12-4; d_call: NA; cdr3_aa: CASSPVGGSTDTQYF; cdr3_nt: TGTGCCAGCAGTCCCGTGGGGGGTAGCACAGATACGCAGTATTTT
clone_size: many; j_call: TRBJ1-6; v_call: TRBV20-1; d_call: NA; cdr3_aa: CSASPGDSPLHF; cdr3_nt: TGCAGTGCTTCACCGGGGGACTCACCCCTCCACTTT
clone_size: NA; j_call: TRBJ2-4; v_call: TRBV4-1; d_call: NA; cdr3_aa: CASSTGPKNIQYF; cdr3_nt: TGCGCCAGCAGCACAGGGCCCAAAAACATTCAGTACTTC
clone_size: NA; j_call: TRBJ2-2; v_call: TRBV20-1; d_call: TRBD1; cdr3_aa: CSAPGTGRIGELFF; cdr3_nt: TGCAGTGCTCCCGGGACAGGGAGGATCGGGGAGCTGTTTTTT
clone_size: few; j_call: TRBJ2-3; v_call: TRBV13; d_call: TRBD1; cdr3_aa: CASSLGGGFPDRGIPDTQYF; cdr3_nt: TGTGCCAGCAGCTTAGGCGGCGGGTTTCCCGACAGGGGGATCCCAGATACGCAGTATTTT
clone_size: few; j_call: TRBJ2-3; v_call: TRBV12-3/TRBV12-4; d_call: TRBD2; cdr3_aa: CASSRGGWADTQYF; cdr3_nt: TGTGCCAGCAGTCGCGGGGGATGGGCAGATACGCAGTATTTT
clone_size: many; j_call: TRBJ1-2; v_call: TRBV20-1; d_call: TRBD1; cdr3_aa: CSAGGGAGYTF; cdr3_nt: TGCAGTGCTGGAGGGGGCGCTGGCTACACCTTC
clone_size: many; j_call: TRBJ2-3; v_call: TRBV4-2; d_call: NA; cdr3_aa: CASSQRRTDTQYF; cdr3_nt: TGTGCCAGCAGCCAGAGGCGCACAGATACGCAGTATTTT
clone_size: few; j_call: TRBJ2-5; v_call: TRBV12-3/TRBV12-4; d_call: NA; cdr3_aa: CASSFASRTQYF; cdr3_nt: TGTGCCAGCAGTTTCGCCTCCAGGACCCAGTACTTC
clone_size: few; j_call: TRBJ1-6; v_call: TRBV7-2; d_call: TRBD1; cdr3_aa: CASSSFRDSIHF; cdr3_nt: TGTGCCAGCAGCTCTTTCCGGGACAGCATCCACTTT
clone_size: few; j_call: TRBJ1-1; v_call: TRBV15; d_call: NA; cdr3_aa: CATCKGRDNTEAFF; cdr3_nt: TGTGCCACCTGCAAGGGCAGGGATAACACTGAAGCTTTCTTT
clone_size: few; j_call: TRBJ2-5; v_call: TRBV12-3/TRBV12-4; d_call: NA; cdr3_aa: CASSTSRRSETQYF; cdr3_nt: TGTGCCAGCAGCACCTCCCGACGGTCGGAGACCCAGTACTTC
clone_size: few; j_call: TRBJ1-4; v_call: TRBV21-1; d_call: NA; cdr3_aa: CASSKGAGTADEKLFF; cdr3_nt: TGTGCCAGCAGCAAGGGGGCAGGGACCGCCGATGAAAAACTGTTTTTT
clone_size: NA; j_call: TRBJ1-5; v_call: TRBV7-9; d_call: TRBD1; cdr3_aa: CASSDNDRDYSNQPQHF; cdr3_nt: TGTGCCAGCAGCGATAACGACAGGGACTATAGCAATCAGCCCCAGCATTTT
clone_size: many; j_call: TRBJ2-1; v_call: TRBV20-1; d_call: NA; cdr3_aa: CSAFGKGGDYNEQFF; cdr3_nt: TGCAGTGCCTTTGGTAAAGGAGGGGACTACAATGAGCAGTTCTTC